A selection of T cell receptor beta chains follows, all from one sample in a study of T cell responses to AZD1222 COVID-19 vaccine. Profiling relied on immunoSEQ multiplex PCR, and the TCRdb table lists in-frame clones only, not all of them. The repertoire holds some 80,000 clones, with approximately 85% as singletons. The specimen was peripheral blood, collected on day 0 of AZD1222 vaccination. These receptors originate from an adult in good health. Each CDR3 is given with its conserved first and last residue. A D gene is named only where the DNA matches it firmly. Some rows have no size entry. The others give once, few or many, or a class for an expanded clone.

>TRBV19|-|TRBJ1-1|-
TGTGCCAGTAGTATAGGGGCTGGTACTGAAGCTTTCTTT
CASSIGAGTEAFF
>TRBV4-1|-|TRBJ2-7|-
TGCGCCAGCAGCCAAGTCGCGGAGACCTACGAGCAGTACTTC
CASSQVAETYEQYF
>TRBV4-3|-|TRBJ2-7|-
TGCGCCAGCAGCCAAGAGGCGAGGGGGGGAGAGCAGTACTTC
CASSQEARGGEQYF
>TRBV6-1|-|TRBJ2-1|TRBD1
TGTGCCAGCAGTGAATATCCCCAAGGGGGCTTCAATGAGCAGTTCTTC
CASSEYPQGGFNEQFF
>TRBV29-1|once|TRBJ1-5|-
TGCAGCGTTGGATTAGGGAGAGAGCCCCAGCATTTT
CSVGLGREPQHF
>TRBV15|few|TRBJ2-7|-
TGTGCCACCAGCAGAGACCAGGAGGACGACGAGCAGTACTTC
CATSRDQEDDEQYF
>TRBV7-3|-|TRBJ2-6|-
TGTGCCAGCAGCTATGGGTTCTCTGGGGCCAACGTCCTGACTTTC
CASSYGFSGANVLTF
>TRBV15|-|TRBJ1-2|TRBD1
TGTGCCACCAGCAGAGGGGTGGACAGGTATGGCTACACCTTC
CATSRGVDRYGYTF
>TRBV11-3|-|TRBJ2-2|TRBD2
TGTGCCAGCAGCCCCCAGGCGGGGGCCGGGGAGCTGTTTTTT
CASSPQAGAGELFF
>TRBV6-5|-|TRBJ2-5|-
TGTGCCAGCAGCCCCTCCCCAGAGACCCAGTACTTC
CASSPSPETQYF